This T cell receptor (beta chain) was observed in a study of blood T cell repertoires in COVID-19. Profiled with immunoSEQ multiplex PCR; TCRdb holds only in-frame clones, not every one. The sample lists 150,000 to 200,000 clones; about 85% were seen once. Germline CDR1 MNHEY, CDR2 SMNVEV (reference sequence). The CDR3 covers 13 residues. Deletions cut 4 bases from V and 3 bases from J, with 9 bases between. This chain uses TRBV27 with TRBJ1-2, with D tentatively TRBD1 (6 bases). Sequencing was carried out using peripheral blood. This TCR came from a woman of 80 years or more in a cohort sampled during active or convalescent COVID-19. Here the CDR3 reads CASSSGTYYGYTF. For the CDR3, the DNA is TGTGCCAGCAGTTCCGGGACATACTATGGCTACACCTTC.